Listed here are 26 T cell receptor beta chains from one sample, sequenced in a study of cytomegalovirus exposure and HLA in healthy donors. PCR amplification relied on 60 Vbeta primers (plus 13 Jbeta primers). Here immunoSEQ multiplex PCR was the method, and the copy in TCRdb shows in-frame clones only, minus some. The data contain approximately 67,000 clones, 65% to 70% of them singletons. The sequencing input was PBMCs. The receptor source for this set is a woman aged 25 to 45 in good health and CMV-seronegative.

CDR3 nucleotides: TGTGCCAGCAGCCAAGAATACAGGGACGAGCAGTACTTC. This codes for CASSQEYRDEQYF. V usage is TRBV16 and J usage is TRBJ2-7, with D perhaps TRBD1 (6 bases). V lost 2 bases and J 5 bases, leaving 10 bases between the germline ends. The CDR3 is 13 amino acids. From germline, CDR1 is KGHSY and CDR2 FQNENV.

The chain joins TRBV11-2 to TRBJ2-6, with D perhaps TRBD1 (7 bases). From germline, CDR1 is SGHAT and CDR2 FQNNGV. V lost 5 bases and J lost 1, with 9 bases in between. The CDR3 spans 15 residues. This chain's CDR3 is CASSPGGSGANVLTF. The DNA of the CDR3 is TGTGCCAGCAGCCCAGGGGGGTCTGGGGCCAACGTCCTGACTTTC. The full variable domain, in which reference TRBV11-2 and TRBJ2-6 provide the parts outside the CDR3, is EAGVAQSPRYKIIEKRQSVAFWCNPISGHATLYWYQQILGQGPKLLIQFQNNGVVDDSQLPKDRFSAERLKGVDSTLKIQPAKLEDSAVYLCASSPGGSGANVLTFGAGSRLTVL.

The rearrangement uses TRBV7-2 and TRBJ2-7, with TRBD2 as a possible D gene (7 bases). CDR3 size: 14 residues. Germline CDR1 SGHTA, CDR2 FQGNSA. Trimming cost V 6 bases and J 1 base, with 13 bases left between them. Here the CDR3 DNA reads TGTGCCAGCAGGGCGGGGGCCTCGTCCTACGAGCAGTACTTC. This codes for CASRAGASSYEQYF.

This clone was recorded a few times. The CDR3 sequence: CASSFGTSGGLSLRETQYF. CDR3 nucleotides: TGTGCCAGCAGCTTCGGGACTAGCGGGGGGTTATCCCTTCGGGAGACCCAGTACTTC. The chain recombines TRBV7-9 with TRBJ2-5; 15 positions match TRBD2. The junction had 13 bases not matched to a gene; V was cut back by 3 bases and J by 5 bases. CDR3 size: 19 residues. Germline V gene data show CDR1 as SEHNR and CDR2 as FQNEAQ (reference sequence).

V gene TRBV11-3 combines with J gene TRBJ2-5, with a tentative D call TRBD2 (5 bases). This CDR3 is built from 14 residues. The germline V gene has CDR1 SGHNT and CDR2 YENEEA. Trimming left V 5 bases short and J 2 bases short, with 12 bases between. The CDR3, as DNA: TGTGCCAGCAGCCGTCGTTGGACTCAAGAGACCCAGTACTTC. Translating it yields CASSRRWTQETQYF.

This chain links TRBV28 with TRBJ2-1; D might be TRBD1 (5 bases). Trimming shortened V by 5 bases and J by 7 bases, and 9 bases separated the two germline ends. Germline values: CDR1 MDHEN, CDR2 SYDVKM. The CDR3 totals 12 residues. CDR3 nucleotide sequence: TGTGCCAGCAGTGCCAGGGATAATGAGCAGTTCTTC. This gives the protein CASSARDNEQFF.

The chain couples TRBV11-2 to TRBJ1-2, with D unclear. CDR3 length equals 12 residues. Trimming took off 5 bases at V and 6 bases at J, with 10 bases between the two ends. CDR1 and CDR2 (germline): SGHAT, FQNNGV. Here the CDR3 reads CASSPQRNGYTF. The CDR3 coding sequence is TGTGCCAGCAGCCCCCAGAGGAATGGCTACACCTTC.

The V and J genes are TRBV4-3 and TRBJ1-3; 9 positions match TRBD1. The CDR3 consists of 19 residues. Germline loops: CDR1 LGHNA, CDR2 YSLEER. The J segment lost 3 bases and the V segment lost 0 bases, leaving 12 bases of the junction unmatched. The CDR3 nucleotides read TGCGCCAGCAGCCAAGAAATCGGAAACAGGGGGCTGAGTGGAAACACCATATATTTT. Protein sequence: CASSQEIGNRGLSGNTIYF.

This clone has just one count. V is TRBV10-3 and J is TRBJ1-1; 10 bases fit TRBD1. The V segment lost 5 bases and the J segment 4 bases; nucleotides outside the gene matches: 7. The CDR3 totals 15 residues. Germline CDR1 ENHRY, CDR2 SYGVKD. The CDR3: CAISPHGTGVTEAFF. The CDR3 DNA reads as TGTGCCATCAGTCCCCACGGGACAGGGGTCACTGAAGCTTTCTTT.

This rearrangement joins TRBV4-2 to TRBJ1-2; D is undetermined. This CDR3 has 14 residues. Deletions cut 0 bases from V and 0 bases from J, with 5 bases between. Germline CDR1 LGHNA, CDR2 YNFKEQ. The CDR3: CASSQEHTNYGYTF. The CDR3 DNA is TGTGCCAGCAGCCAAGAGCACACTAACTATGGCTACACCTTC.

Written as DNA, the CDR3 is TGTGCCAGTACGGGACTAGCGGGGTCCAATGAGCAGTTCTTC. Amino acids: CASTGLAGSNEQFF. The chain employs TRBV6-6 and TRBJ2-1; 13 nucleotides align to TRBD2. In germline, CDR1 is MNHNY, CDR2 SVGAGI (reference sequence). V trimming: 9 bases; J trimming: 6 bases; junction bases outside the gene matches: 5. The CDR3 spans 14 residues.

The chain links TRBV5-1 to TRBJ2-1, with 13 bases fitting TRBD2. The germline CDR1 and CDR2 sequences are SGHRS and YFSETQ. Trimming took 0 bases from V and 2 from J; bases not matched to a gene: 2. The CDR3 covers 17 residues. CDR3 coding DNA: TGCGCCAGCAGCTTGGGACTAGCGGGGGGTACCTACAATGAGCAGTTCTTC. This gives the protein CASSLGLAGGTYNEQFF.

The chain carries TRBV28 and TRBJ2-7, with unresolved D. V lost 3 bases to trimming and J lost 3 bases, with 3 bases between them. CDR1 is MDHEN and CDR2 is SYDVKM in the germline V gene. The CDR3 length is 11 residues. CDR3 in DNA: TGTGCCAGCAGTTTTCTCTACGAGCAGTACTTC. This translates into CASSFLYEQYF.

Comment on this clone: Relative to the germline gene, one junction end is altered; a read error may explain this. This CDR3 is CASSQDSGAGYGYTF. The CDR3 bases are TGCGCCAGCAGCCAAGATTCAGGGGCCGGGTATGGCTACACCTTC. The chain joins TRBV5-8 to TRBJ1-2; D is perhaps TRBD1 (6 bases). This CDR3 spans 15 amino acids. The V gene's germline CDR1 is SGHTS and CDR2 YDEGEE.

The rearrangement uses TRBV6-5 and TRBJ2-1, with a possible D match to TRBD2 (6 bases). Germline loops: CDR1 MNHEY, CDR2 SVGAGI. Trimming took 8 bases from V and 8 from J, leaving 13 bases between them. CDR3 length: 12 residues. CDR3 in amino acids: CASSGDGDEQFF. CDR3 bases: TGTGCCAGCTCGGGGGATGGGGATGAGCAGTTCTTC.

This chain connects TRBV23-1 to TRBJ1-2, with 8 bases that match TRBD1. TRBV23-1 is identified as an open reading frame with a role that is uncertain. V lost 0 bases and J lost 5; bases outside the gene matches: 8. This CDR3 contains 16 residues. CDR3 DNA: TGCGCCAGCAGTCAATCGATCAGGGGGCTCGGGTATGGCTACACCTTC. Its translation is CASSQSIRGLGYGYTF.

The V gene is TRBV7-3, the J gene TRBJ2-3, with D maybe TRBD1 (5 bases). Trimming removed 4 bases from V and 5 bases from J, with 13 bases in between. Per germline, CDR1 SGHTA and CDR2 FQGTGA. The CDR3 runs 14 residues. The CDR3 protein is CASSSQGLQDTQYF. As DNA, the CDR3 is TGTGCCAGCAGCTCTCAGGGCCTCCAAGATACGCAGTATTTT.

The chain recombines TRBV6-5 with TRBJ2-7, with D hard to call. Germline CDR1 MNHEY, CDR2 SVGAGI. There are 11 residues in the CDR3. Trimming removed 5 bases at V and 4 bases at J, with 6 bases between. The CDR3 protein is CASSSLYEQYF. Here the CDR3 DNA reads TGTGCCAGCAGTAGCCTGTACGAGCAGTACTTC.

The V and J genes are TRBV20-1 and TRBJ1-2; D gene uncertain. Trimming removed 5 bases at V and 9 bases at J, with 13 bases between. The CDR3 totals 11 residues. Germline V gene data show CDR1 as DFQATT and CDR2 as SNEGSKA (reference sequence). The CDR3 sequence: CSAYPGFSYTF. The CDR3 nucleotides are TGCAGTGCTTACCCGGGGTTTAGCTACACCTTC.

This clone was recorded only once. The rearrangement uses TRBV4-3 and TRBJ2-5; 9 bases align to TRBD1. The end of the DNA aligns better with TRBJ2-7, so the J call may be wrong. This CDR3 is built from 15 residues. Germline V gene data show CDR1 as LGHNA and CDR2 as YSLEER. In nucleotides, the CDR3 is TGCGCCAGCAGCCAAGGCGACAGGGGGGGTTACGAGCAGTACTTC. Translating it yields CASSQGDRGGYEQYF.

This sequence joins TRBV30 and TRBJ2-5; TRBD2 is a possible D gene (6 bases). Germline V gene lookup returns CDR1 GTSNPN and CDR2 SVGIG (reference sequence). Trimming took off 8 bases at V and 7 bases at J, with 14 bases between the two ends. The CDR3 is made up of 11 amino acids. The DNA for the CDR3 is TGTGCCGGGGGGAGGCGGTTGACCCAGTACTTC. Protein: CAGGRRLTQYF.

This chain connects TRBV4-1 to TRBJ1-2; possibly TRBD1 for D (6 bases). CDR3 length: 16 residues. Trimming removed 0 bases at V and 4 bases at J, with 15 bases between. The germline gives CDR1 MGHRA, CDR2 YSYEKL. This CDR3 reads CASSQEPGQLSYGYTF. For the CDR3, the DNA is TGCGCCAGCAGCCAAGAGCCCGGACAGCTAAGCTATGGCTACACCTTC.

The CDR3 here is CASRNTEAFF. DNA for the CDR3: TGTGCCAGCCGGAACACTGAAGCTTTCTTT. V and J are TRBV2 and TRBJ1-1; D remains ambiguous. The CDR3 spans 10 residues. The V and J ends lost 8 bases and 1 base respectively, with 2 bases between them. CDR1 and CDR2 (germline): SNHLY, FYNNEI.

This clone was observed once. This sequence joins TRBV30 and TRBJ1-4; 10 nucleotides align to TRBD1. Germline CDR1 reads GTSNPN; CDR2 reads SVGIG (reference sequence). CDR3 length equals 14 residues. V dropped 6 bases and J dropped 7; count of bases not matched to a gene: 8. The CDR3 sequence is CACPRDRGVEKLFF. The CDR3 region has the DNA TGTGCCTGTCCCAGGGACAGGGGCGTTGAAAAACTGTTTTTT.

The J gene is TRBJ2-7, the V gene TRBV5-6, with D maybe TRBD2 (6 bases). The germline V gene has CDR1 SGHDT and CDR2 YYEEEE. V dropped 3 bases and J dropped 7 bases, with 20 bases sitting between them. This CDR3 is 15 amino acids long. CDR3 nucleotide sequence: TGTGCCAGCAGCTGGACCGGGACTTCCTACATGGAGCAGTACTTC. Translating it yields CASSWTGTSYMEQYF.

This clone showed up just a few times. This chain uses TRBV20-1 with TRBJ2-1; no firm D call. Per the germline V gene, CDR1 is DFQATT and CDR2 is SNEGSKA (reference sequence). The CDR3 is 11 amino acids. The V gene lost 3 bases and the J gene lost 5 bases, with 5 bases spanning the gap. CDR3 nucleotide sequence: TGCAGTGCTAGGGCCGACAATGAGCAGTTCTTC. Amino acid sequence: CSARADNEQFF.